Listed here are 29 T cell receptor beta chains from one sample, sequenced in a study of cytomegalovirus exposure and HLA in healthy donors. Use of 60 Vbeta and 13 Jbeta primers characterized the PCR. Assay used: immunoSEQ multiplex PCR; TCRdb lists only in-frame clones, some missing. Found here are about 130,000 clones, 65% to 80% of them singletons; the top ten hold 1.5%. Sequencing was done on a sample of PBMCs. These receptors were obtained from a young woman in good health and CMV-seronegative.

The chain combines TRBV15 with TRBJ1-5; the match to TRBD1 covers 8 bases. Germline CDR1 LNHNV, CDR2 YYDKDF (reference sequence). V dropped 3 bases and J dropped 7; count of bases not matched to a gene: 5. The length of the CDR3 is 14 residues. The DNA for the CDR3 is TGTGCCACCAGCAGTTATCAGGGGGCCCAGCCCCAGCATTTT. Amino acid sequence: CATSSYQGAQPQHF.

This chain connects TRBV4-1 to TRBJ2-1; D may be TRBD2 (6 bases). V lost 1 base and J 10 bases, leaving 20 bases between the germline ends. Per the germline V gene, CDR1 is MGHRA and CDR2 is YSYEKL. This CDR3 has 16 amino acids. CDR3 sequence reads: CASSQGVIKERAEQFF. The CDR3 DNA sequence: TGCGCCAGCAGCCAAGGAGTGATTAAGGAGCGGGCAGAGCAGTTCTTC.

The chain has TRBV2 and TRBJ2-5; tentatively, D is TRBD1 (6 bases). The CDR3 loop spans 18 amino acids. V was trimmed by 6 bases and J by 1 base, leaving 24 bases between them. Germline-derived CDR1 and CDR2 are SNHLY and FYNNEI. CDR3 DNA: TGTGCCAGCAGCGAAAGGGGGTTAGGTTGGGTATCCCAAGAGACCCAGTACTTC. Encoded protein: CASSERGLGWVSQETQYF.

V usage is TRBV29-1 and J usage is TRBJ1-2, with D possibly being TRBD1 (5 bases). This CDR3 is 11 amino acids long. Germline CDR1 reads SQVTM; CDR2 reads ANQGSEA. V dropped 5 bases and J dropped 6 bases, with 10 bases sitting between them. The CDR3 spells CSVLRDDGYTF. The CDR3 bases are TGCAGCGTTCTCAGGGATGATGGCTACACCTTC.

The rearrangement links TRBV4-1 to TRBJ2-7, with a tentative D call TRBD2 (6 bases). Between the trimmed V and J ends, which lost 1 base and 0 bases, there was a span of 13 bases. Germline loops: CDR1 MGHRA, CDR2 YSYEKL. The CDR3 has 16 amino acids. CDR3 sequence reads: CASSQGLVGSSYEQYF. The CDR3 DNA reads as TGCGCCAGCAGCCAAGGACTAGTTGGGAGCTCCTACGAGCAGTACTTC.

As DNA, the CDR3 is TGTGCCAGCAGCTTAGTCAAAGGCCAGGGCACTGAAGCTTTCTTT. Protein: CASSLVKGQGTEAFF. The chain links TRBV7-9 to TRBJ1-1; possibly TRBD1 for D (5 bases). The V gene lost 1 base and the J gene lost 4 bases, with 13 bases spanning the gap. Germline assignment: CDR1 SEHNR and CDR2 FQNEAQ (reference sequence). The CDR3 has 15 residues.

The chain is built from TRBV7-9 and TRBJ2-7, with no clear D. Trimming shortened V by 1 base and J by 5 bases, and 12 bases separated the two germline ends. In germline, CDR1 is SEHNR, CDR2 FQNEAQ (reference sequence). There are 14 residues in the CDR3. CDR3: CASSLVALRDEQYF. The CDR3 coding sequence is TGTGCCAGCAGCTTAGTTGCCCTCCGGGACGAGCAGTACTTC.

The V call is TRBV5-4, the J call TRBJ2-5; 9 nucleotides match TRBD2. Germline values: CDR1 SGHNT, CDR2 YYREEE (reference sequence). Germline trimming cut 3 bases from V and 3 bases from J; bases unmatched to any gene: 6. This CDR3 is built from 15 residues. CDR3 region: CASSSQASGEETQYF. Written as DNA, the CDR3 is TGTGCCAGCAGCTCCCAGGCTAGCGGGGAAGAGACCCAGTACTTC.

This chain connects TRBV2 to TRBJ1-1; TRBD1 aligns across 10 bases. The V segment lost 10 bases and the J segment 5 bases; nucleotides outside the gene matches: 7. The CDR3 runs 13 residues. Germline V CDR1 and CDR2: SNHLY, FYNNEI. The CDR3 region has the DNA TGTGCCACCCAGACAGGGGGCGCGACTGAAGCTTTCTTT. This translates into CATQTGGATEAFF.

V and J are TRBV30 and TRBJ2-4, with a tentative D call TRBD2 (6 bases). This CDR3 has 16 amino acids. V lost 4 bases to trimming and J lost 1 base, with 17 bases between them. The V gene's germline CDR1 is GTSNPN and CDR2 SVGIG (reference sequence). The DNA of the CDR3 is TGTGCCTGGAAGGTGCGGCGGGACCCCGCCAAAAACATTCAGTACTTC. The encoded protein is CAWKVRRDPAKNIQYF.

The V and J genes are TRBV30 and TRBJ1-1; 9 bases map to TRBD1. CDR1 and CDR2 from the germline V gene are GTSNPN and SVGIG (reference sequence). The CDR3 is 17 amino acids. The J segment lost 4 bases and the V segment lost 6 bases, leaving 18 bases of the junction unmatched. The CDR3 sequence is CACHIRDREKVCTEAFF. The CDR3 coding sequence is TGTGCCTGCCATATCCGGGACAGGGAGAAGGTGTGCACTGAAGCTTTCTTT. The full variable domain, its missing parts supplied by reference TRBV30 and TRBJ1-1, is SQTIHQWPATLVQPVGSPLSLECTVEGTSNPNLYWYRQAAGRGLQLLFYSVGIGQISSEVPQNLSASRPQDRQFILSSKKLLLSDSGFYLCACHIRDREKVCTEAFFGQGTRLTVV.

The rearrangement links TRBV2 to TRBJ2-7; possible D gene TRBD2, 6 bases. V was pared by 8 bases and J by 6 bases, with 14 bases between. Germline V CDR1 and CDR2: SNHLY, FYNNEI. This CDR3 region has 12 residues. CDR3 sequence reads: CASWAPEGEQYF. As DNA, the CDR3 is TGTGCCAGCTGGGCCCCGGAGGGCGAGCAGTACTTC. Looking up the rest from reference TRBV2 and TRBJ2-7 gives the full variable domain: EPEVTQTPSHQVTQMGQEVILRCVPISNHLYFYWYRQILGQKVEFLVSFYNNEISEKSEIFDDQFSVERPDGSNFTLKIRSTKLEDSAMYFCASWAPEGEQYFGPGTRLTVT.

The chain uses TRBV5-1 and TRBJ2-3; 12 positions agree with TRBD1. With V trimmed by 0 bases and J by 5 bases, 7 bases remained unmatched. Looked up from germline, CDR1 is SGHRS and CDR2 is YFSETQ. The length of the CDR3 is 17 residues. CDR3 region: CASSLAGQGALGDTQYF. The CDR3 DNA is TGCGCCAGCAGCTTGGCGGGACAGGGGGCTCTTGGAGATACGCAGTATTTT. Variable domain in full (rest from reference TRBV5-1 and TRBJ2-3): KAGVTQTPRYLIKTRGQQVTLSCSPISGHRSVSWYQQTPGQGLQFLFEYFSETQRNKGNFPGRFSGRQFSNSRSEMNVSTLELGDSALYLCASSLAGQGALGDTQYFGPGTRLTVL.

This clone was picked up a small number of times. V is TRBV28 and J is TRBJ1-2; 8 bases are a match to TRBD1. This CDR3 has 13 residues. Per germline, CDR1 MDHEN and CDR2 SYDVKM. V trimming: 8 bases; J trimming: 4 bases; junction bases outside the gene matches: 6. This chain's CDR3 is CASLRQGSYGYTF. The CDR3 region has the DNA TGTGCCAGCCTTAGACAGGGGTCCTATGGCTACACCTTC.

In regard to this clone: Mismatch with germline at one junction end may stem from a read error. The CDR3 loop is CASSPSGGGGSRF. CDR3 bases: TGTGCCAGCAGCCCATCTGGAGGGGGGGGCTCCCGCTTC. This chain links TRBV6-5 with TRBJ2-7; TRBD2 is a possible D gene (7 bases). Per germline, CDR1 MNHEY and CDR2 SVGAGI. CDR3 length equals 13 residues.

This clone was picked up a small number of times. CDR3 DNA: TGTGCCAGCAGCAGGGACAGGGGGTTACCTAACTATGGCTACACCTTC. It translates to CASSRDRGLPNYGYTF. This chain uses TRBV27 with TRBJ1-2, with 11 nucleotides matching TRBD1. Germline CDR1 MNHEY, CDR2 SMNVEV (reference sequence). V was pared by 6 bases and J by 0 bases, with 6 bases of the junction left unmatched. The CDR3 totals 16 residues.

In its sample, this clone was seen many times. This chain connects TRBV4-1 to TRBJ2-5; maybe TRBD2 (5 bases). The ends were cut back, 4 bases at V and 0 bases at J, with 12 bases in the middle. The CDR3 extends over 15 amino acids. The germline gives CDR1 MGHRA, CDR2 YSYEKL. The chain's CDR3 is CASSPSQRHQETQYF. CDR3 DNA: TGCGCCAGCAGCCCCAGCCAGCGGCACCAAGAGACCCAGTACTTC.

The V call is TRBV25-1, the J call TRBJ2-5; D perhaps matches TRBD2 (6 bases). The CDR3 has 14 residues. The V gene lost 5 bases and the J gene lost 2 bases, with 12 bases spanning the gap. Germline CDR1 is MGHDK and CDR2 is SYGVNS. In DNA, the CDR3 is TGTGCCAGCAGTTTTGTAGCGGCACAAGAGACCCAGTACTTC. Its protein product is CASSFVAAQETQYF.

The chain recombines TRBV10-2 with TRBJ1-5; TRBD1 matches 7 bases. With 10 bases clipped from V and 3 bases from J, the junction kept 6 bases outside the gene matches. Per the germline V gene, CDR1 is WSHSY and CDR2 is SAAADI. The CDR3 covers 13 residues. In DNA form, the CDR3 reads TGCGCCACCTCGGGACAGTTCAATCAGCCCCAGCATTTT. As protein: CATSGQFNQPQHF.

The chain combines TRBV10-3 with TRBJ1-2; 8 positions match TRBD1. The germline CDR1 and CDR2 sequences are ENHRY and SYGVKD. V gave up 11 bases and J gave up 3 bases; unmatched junction bases: 11. This CDR3 has 14 residues. This CDR3 is CASAGQVGHYGYTF. For the CDR3, the DNA is TGTGCCTCCGCGGGACAGGTGGGACACTATGGCTACACCTTC.

This chain uses TRBV11-2 with TRBJ1-1; no clear D gene. This CDR3 contains 15 residues. The V gene lost 3 bases and the J gene lost 3 bases, with 14 bases spanning the gap. The germline V gene encodes CDR1 SGHAT and CDR2 FQNNGV. As DNA, the CDR3 is TGTGCCAGCAGCTTCGGTGGTGTCCGGGACACTGAAGCTTTCTTT. Protein sequence: CASSFGGVRDTEAFF.

This chain links TRBV29-1 with TRBJ1-2, with D unresolved. The CDR3 runs to 14 residues. Germline V gene lookup returns CDR1 SQVTM and CDR2 ANQGSEA. V lost 3 bases, J lost 4 bases, and 15 bases lay in between. CDR3 DNA sequence: TGCAGCGTTGAGGTCTCGTCACGGAGCTATGGCTACACCTTC. Protein: CSVEVSSRSYGYTF.

The chain employs TRBV5-1 and TRBJ2-5; D is unresolved. The V gene's germline CDR1 is SGHRS and CDR2 YFSETQ. The length of the CDR3 is 15 residues. V lost 3 bases and J lost 3, with 15 bases in between. The CDR3 sequence: CASSSTNLAEETQYF. The DNA for the CDR3 is TGCGCCAGCAGCTCCACGAATCTGGCGGAAGAGACCCAGTACTTC.

Turning to this clone: Additional DNA sequences in this sample encode the identical CDR3. The chain couples TRBV5-1 to TRBJ2-2, with D perhaps TRBD2 (6 bases). CDR3 length: 16 residues. Germline lookup yields CDR1 SGHRS and CDR2 YFSETQ. Trimming removed 1 base from V and 1 base from J, with 11 bases in between. The CDR3 spells CASSLPGAGNTGELFF. In DNA, the CDR3 is TGCGCCAGCAGCTTGCCGGGAGCCGGGAACACCGGGGAGCTGTTTTTT.

This chain joins TRBV2 and TRBJ2-7; D not certain. The CDR3 length is 14 residues. Trimming stripped 5 bases from V and 2 bases from J, with 13 bases between. Germline V CDR1 and CDR2: SNHLY, FYNNEI. CDR3 DNA sequence: TGTGCCAGCAGTCTTAGATATGACACCTACGAGCAGTACTTC. As protein: CASSLRYDTYEQYF.

The rearrangement links TRBV5-4 to TRBJ2-1; weak D call: TRBD2 (5 bases). The CDR3 is 16 amino acids. The V end lost 4 bases, the J end lost 0 bases, and 14 bases lay between the germline ends. Germline CDR1 reads SGHNT; CDR2 reads YYREEE (reference sequence). The CDR3 nucleotides are TGTGCCAGCAGCCCCCCGCGGGCCCTCTCCTACAATGAGCAGTTCTTC. Translated, it gives CASSPPRALSYNEQFF.

The V and J genes are TRBV6-1 and TRBJ2-7; a possible D gene is TRBD2 (6 bases). The V gene lost 7 bases and the J gene lost 1 base, with 14 bases spanning the gap. CDR1 is MNHNS, CDR2 SASEGT, per germline. This CDR3 has 14 residues. CDR3 amino acids: CASTYQEGSYEQYF. The DNA for the CDR3 is TGTGCCAGCACCTATCAGGAGGGATCCTACGAGCAGTACTTC.

The chain combines TRBV19 with TRBJ2-1; 8 bases are a match to TRBD2. Germline values: CDR1 LNHDA, CDR2 SQIVND (reference sequence). The trim removed 3 bases at V and 8 bases at J, leaving 9 bases unmatched. The CDR3 is 15 amino acids. The CDR3 here is CASSMSSGTSDEQFF. The CDR3 bases are TGTGCCAGTAGTATGAGTAGCGGGACCTCCGATGAGCAGTTCTTC.

This sequence joins TRBV9 and TRBJ2-2, with 9 positions matching TRBD2. The germline gives CDR1 SGDLS, CDR2 YYNGEE. The CDR3 has 14 residues. The CDR3 DNA reads TGTGCTACTAAGGGACTAGCCAACACCGGGGAGCTGTTTTTT. It is translated as CATKGLANTGELFF.